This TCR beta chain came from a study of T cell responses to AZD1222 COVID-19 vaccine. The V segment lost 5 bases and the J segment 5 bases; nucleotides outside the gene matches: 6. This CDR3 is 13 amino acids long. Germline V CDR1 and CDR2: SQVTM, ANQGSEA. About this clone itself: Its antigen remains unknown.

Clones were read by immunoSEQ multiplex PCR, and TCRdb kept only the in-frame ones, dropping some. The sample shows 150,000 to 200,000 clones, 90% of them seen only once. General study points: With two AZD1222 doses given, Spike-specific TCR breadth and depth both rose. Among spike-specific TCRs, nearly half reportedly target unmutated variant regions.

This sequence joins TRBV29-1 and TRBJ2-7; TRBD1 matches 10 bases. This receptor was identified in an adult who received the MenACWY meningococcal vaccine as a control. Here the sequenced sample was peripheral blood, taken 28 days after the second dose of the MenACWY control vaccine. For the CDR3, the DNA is TGCAGCGTTACGGGACAGGGGAACCACGAGCAGTACTTC. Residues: CSVTGQGNHEQYF.